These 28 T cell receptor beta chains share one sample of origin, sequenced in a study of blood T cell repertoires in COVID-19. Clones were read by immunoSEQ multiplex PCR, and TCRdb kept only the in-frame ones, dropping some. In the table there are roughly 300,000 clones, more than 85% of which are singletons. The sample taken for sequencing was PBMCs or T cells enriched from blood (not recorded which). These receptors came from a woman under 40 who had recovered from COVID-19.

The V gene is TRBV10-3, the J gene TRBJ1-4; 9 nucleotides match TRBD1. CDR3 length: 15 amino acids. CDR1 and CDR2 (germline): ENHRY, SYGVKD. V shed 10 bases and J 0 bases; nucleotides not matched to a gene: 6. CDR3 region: CATSGTGSTNEKLFF. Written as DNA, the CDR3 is TGTGCCACATCCGGGACAGGGTCAACTAATGAAAAACTGTTTTTT.

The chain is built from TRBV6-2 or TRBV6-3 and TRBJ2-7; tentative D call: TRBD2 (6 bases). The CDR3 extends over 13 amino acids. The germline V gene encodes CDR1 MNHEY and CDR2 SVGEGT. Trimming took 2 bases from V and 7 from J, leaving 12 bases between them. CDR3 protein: CASSYPPAGEQYF. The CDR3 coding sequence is TGTGCCAGCAGTTACCCCCCCGCGGGGGAGCAGTACTTC.

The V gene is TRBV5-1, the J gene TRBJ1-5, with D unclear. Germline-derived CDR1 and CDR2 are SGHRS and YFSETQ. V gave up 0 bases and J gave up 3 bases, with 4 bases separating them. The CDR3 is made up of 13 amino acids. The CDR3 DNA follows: TGCGCCAGCAGCTTGGACTCCAATCAGCCCCAGCATTTT. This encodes CASSLDSNQPQHF.

The CDR3 DNA is TGTGCCGGGCTTAGCGGGGCGGGTGACGAGCAGTACTTC. It codes for CAGLSGAGDEQYF. V and J are TRBV21-1 and TRBJ2-7; the table assigns TRBD2, which was not confirmed against the DNA. TRBV21-1 is annotated as a pseudogene. CDR3 length equals 13 residues.

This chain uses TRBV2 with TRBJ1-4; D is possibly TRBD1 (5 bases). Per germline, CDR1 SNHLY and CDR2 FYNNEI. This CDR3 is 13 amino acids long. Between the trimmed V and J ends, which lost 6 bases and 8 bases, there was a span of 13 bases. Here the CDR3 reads CASRLTAVEKLFF. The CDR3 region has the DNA TGTGCCAGCAGGTTGACAGCTGTAGAAAAACTGTTTTTT.

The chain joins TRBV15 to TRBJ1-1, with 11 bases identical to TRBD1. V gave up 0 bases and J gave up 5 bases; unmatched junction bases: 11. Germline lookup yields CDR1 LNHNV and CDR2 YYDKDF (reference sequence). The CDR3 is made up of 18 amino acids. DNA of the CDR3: TGTGCCACCAGCAGAGATTTTTGGGGGACAGGGGGATGGACTGAAGCTTTCTTT. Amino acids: CATSRDFWGTGGWTEAFF.

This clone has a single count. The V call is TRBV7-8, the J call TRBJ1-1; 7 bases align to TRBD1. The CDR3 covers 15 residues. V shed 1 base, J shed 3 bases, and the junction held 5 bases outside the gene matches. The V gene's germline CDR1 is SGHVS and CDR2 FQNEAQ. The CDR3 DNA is TGTGCCAGCAGCTTAGTAAGGGGGCGGTACACTGAAGCTTTCTTT. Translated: CASSLVRGRYTEAFF.

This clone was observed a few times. Here the CDR3 DNA reads TGTGCCAGCAGTGCCTCCGTGGAGACCCAGTACTTC. As protein: CASSASVETQYF. The rearrangement uses TRBV2 and TRBJ2-5, with D unresolved. The germline CDR1 and CDR2 sequences are SNHLY and FYNNEI. CDR3 length equals 12 residues. Trimming cost V 4 bases and J 5 bases, with 8 bases left between them. The full variable domain, in which reference TRBV2 and TRBJ2-5 provide the parts outside the CDR3, is EPEVTQTPSHQVTQMGQEVILRCVPISNHLYFYWYRQILGQKVEFLVSFYNNEISEKSEIFDDQFSVERPDGSNFTLKIRSTKLEDSAMYFCASSASVETQYFGPGTRLLVL.

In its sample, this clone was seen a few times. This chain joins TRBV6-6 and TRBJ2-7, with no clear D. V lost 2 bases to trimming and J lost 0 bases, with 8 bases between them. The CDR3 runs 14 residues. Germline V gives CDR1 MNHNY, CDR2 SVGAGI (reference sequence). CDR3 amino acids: CASSYDTNSYEQYF. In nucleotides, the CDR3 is TGTGCCAGCAGTTACGATACAAACTCCTACGAGCAGTACTTC.

CDR3 loop: CASSLDLAFTDTQYF. The CDR3 nucleotides are TGCGCCAGCAGCCTAGACCTAGCGTTTACAGATACGCAGTATTTT. The V call is TRBV4-3, the J call TRBJ2-3; weak D call: TRBD2 (6 bases). Germline V gene lookup returns CDR1 LGHNA and CDR2 YSLEER. V was clipped by 4 bases and J by 3 bases, with 14 bases between them. This CDR3 has 15 residues.

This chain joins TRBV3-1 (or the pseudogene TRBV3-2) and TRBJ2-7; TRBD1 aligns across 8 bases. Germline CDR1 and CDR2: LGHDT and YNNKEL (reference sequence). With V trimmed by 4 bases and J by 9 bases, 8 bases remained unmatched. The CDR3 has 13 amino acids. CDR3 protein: CASSLGQAAGQYF. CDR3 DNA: TGTGCCAGCAGCCTGGGACAGGCGGCGGGGCAGTACTTC.

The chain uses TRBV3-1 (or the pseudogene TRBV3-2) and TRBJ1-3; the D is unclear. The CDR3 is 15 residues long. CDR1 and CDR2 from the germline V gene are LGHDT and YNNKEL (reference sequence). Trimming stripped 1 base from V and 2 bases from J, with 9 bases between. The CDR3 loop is CASSQGLVAGNTIYF. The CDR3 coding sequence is TGTGCCAGCAGCCAAGGGCTAGTGGCTGGAAACACCATATATTTT.

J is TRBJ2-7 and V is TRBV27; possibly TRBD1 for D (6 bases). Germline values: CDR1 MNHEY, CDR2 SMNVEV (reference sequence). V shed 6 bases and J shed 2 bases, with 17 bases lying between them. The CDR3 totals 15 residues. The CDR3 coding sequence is TGTGCCAGCAGGGTAGACAGGTCCTCACCCTACGAGCAGTACTTC. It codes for CASRVDRSSPYEQYF.

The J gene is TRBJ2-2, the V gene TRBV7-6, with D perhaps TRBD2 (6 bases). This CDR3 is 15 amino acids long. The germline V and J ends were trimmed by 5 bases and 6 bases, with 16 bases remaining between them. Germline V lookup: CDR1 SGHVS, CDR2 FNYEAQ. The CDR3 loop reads CASSPDLRRAGELFF. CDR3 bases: TGTGCCAGCAGCCCGGACCTTAGGAGGGCCGGGGAGCTGTTTTTT.

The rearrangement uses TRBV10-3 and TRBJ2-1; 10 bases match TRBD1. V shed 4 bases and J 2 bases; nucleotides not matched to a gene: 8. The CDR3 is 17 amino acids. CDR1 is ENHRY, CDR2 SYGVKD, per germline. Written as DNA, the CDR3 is TGTGCCATCAGTGGACGAGGGACAGGGGCCGCCTACAATGAGCAGTTCTTC. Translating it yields CAISGRGTGAAYNEQFF.

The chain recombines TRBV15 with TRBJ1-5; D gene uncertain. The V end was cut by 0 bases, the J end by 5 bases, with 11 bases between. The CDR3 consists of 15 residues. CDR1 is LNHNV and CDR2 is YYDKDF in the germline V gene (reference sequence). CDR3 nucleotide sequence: TGTGCCACCAGCAGAGATCCCGGGAGGGATCAGCCCCAGCATTTT. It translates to CATSRDPGRDQPQHF.

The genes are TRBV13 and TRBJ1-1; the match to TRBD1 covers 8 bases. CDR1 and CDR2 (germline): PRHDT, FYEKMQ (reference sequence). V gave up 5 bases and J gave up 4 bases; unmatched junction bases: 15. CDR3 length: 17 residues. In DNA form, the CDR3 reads TGTGCCAGCAGCCCAAGGACAGGGCGAATAATGGGCACTGAAGCTTTCTTT. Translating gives CASSPRTGRIMGTEAFF.

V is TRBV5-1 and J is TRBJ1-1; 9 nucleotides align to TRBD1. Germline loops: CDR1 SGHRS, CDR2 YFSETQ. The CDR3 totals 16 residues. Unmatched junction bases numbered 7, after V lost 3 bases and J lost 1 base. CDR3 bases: TGCGCCAGCAGCTCTACAGGGGGCGCGAGGAACACTGAAGCTTTCTTT. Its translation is CASSSTGGARNTEAFF.

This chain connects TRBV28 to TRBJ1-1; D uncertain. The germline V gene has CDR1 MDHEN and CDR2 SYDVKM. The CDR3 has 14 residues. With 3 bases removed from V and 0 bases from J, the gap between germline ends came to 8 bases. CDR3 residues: CASSFMAMNTEAFF. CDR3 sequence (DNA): TGTGCCAGCAGTTTCATGGCAATGAACACTGAAGCTTTCTTT.

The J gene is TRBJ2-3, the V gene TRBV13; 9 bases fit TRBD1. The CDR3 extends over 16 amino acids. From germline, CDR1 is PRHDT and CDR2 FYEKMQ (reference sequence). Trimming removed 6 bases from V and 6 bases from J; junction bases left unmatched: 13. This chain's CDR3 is CASSHDRGQGRDTQYF. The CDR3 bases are TGTGCCAGCAGTCACGATCGGGGACAGGGACGGGATACGCAGTATTTT.

Here the CDR3 DNA reads TGTGCCAGCAGCCATCGGGGGGCCTACGAGCAGTACTTC. Protein product: CASSHRGAYEQYF. The chain is built from TRBV13 and TRBJ2-7; 7 bases agree with TRBD2. The germline CDR1 and CDR2 sequences are PRHDT and FYEKMQ (reference sequence). This CDR3 contains 13 residues. Unmatched junction bases numbered 3, after V lost 5 bases and J lost 2 bases.

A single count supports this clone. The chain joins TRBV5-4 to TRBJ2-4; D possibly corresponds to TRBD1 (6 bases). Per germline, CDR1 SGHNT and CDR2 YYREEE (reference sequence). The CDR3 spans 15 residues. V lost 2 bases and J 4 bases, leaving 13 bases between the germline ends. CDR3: CASSFPGQQKNIQYF. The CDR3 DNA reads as TGTGCCAGCAGCTTCCCCGGACAGCAAAAAAACATTCAGTACTTC.

CDR3 in amino acids: CASTRGGYGNQPQHF. The CDR3 DNA is TGTGCCAGTACTAGGGGGGGGTATGGCAATCAGCCCCAGCATTTT. The chain carries TRBV19 and TRBJ1-5; D may be TRBD1 (6 bases). Germline V CDR1 and CDR2: LNHDA, SQIVND (reference sequence). V shed 7 bases and J shed 2 bases, with 15 bases lying between them. This CDR3 has 15 amino acids. The whole variable domain, remainder taken from reference TRBV19 and TRBJ1-5, is DGGITQSPKYLFRKEGQNVTLSCEQNLNHDAMYWYRQDPGQGLRLIYYSQIVNDFQKGDIAEGYSVSREKKESFPLTVTSAQKNPTAFYLCASTRGGYGNQPQHFGDGTRLSIL.

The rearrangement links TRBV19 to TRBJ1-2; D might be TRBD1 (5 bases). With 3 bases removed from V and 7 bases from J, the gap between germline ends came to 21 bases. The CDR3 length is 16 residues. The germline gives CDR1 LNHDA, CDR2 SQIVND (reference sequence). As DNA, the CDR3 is TGTGCCAGTAGTATGGTTGGAGGGGTCAAGCTTTCTGGCTACACCTTC. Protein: CASSMVGGVKLSGYTF.

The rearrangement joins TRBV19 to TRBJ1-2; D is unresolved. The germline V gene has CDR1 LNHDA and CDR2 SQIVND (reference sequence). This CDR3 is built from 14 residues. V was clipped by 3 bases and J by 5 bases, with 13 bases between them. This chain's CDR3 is CASSIRHGEYGYTF. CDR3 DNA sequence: TGTGCCAGTAGTATTAGACACGGGGAATATGGCTACACCTTC.

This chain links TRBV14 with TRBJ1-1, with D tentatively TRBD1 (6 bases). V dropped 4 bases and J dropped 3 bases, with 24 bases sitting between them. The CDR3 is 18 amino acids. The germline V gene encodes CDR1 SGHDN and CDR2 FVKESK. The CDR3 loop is CASSPWGWGRFKDTEAFF. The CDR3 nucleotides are TGTGCCAGCAGCCCCTGGGGCTGGGGGCGATTTAAGGACACTGAAGCTTTCTTT.

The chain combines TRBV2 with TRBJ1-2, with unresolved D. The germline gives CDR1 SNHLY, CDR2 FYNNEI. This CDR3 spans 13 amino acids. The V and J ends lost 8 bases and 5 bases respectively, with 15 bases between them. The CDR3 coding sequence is TGTGCCAGCGTCTCAGGCCTGGAATATGGCTACACCTTC. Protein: CASVSGLEYGYTF.

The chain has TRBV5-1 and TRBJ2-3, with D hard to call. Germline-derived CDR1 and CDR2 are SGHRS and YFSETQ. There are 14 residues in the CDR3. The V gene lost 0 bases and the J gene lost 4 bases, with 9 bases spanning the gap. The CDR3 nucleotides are TGCGCCAGCAGCTTGGCCCAGTTTCCAGATACGCAGTATTTT. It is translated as CASSLAQFPDTQYF.